This record covers a single T cell receptor beta chain. These data belong to a study of T cells in Graves' hyperthyroidism and ophthalmopathy. The investigators amplified TCR beta CDR3 regions from RNA transcripts. TCR CDR3 regions were first amplified by RT-PCR with HTBI primers. TCRdb re-called the multiplex PCR reads with MiXCR, one entry per CDR3 protein. This sample carries about 410,000 distinct CDR3 sequences, approximately 15% of them seen once, and the ten largest clones take roughly 13%. The CDR3 is made up of 14 amino acids. V was cut by 6 bases and J by 4 bases, with 13 bases left in between. Looked up from germline, CDR1 is WSHSY and CDR2 is SAAADI. Patients with ophthalmopathy all had a Clinical Activity Score of at least 3, a NOSPECS grade of at least 4 and duration under 3 months.

The source material was blood. V usage is TRBV10-2 and J usage is TRBJ1-5, with no clear D. The TCR comes from a man between 18 and 35 years old with Graves' ophthalmopathy. The CDR3 protein is CASREALSNQPQHF. The CDR3 bases are TGCGCCAGCAGAGAGGCCTTGAGTAATCAGCCCCAGCATTTT.